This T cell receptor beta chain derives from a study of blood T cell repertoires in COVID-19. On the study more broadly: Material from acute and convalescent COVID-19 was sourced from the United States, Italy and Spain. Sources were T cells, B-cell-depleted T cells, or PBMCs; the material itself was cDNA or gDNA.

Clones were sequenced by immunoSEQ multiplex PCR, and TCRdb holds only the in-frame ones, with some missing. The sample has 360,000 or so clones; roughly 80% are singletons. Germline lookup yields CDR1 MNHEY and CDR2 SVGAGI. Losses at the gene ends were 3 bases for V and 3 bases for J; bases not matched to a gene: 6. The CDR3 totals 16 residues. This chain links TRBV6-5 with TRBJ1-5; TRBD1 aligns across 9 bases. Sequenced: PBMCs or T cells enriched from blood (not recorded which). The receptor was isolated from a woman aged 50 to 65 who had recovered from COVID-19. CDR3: CASSYTGGPHNQPQHF. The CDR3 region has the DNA TGTGCCAGCAGTTATACAGGGGGCCCCCACAATCAGCCCCAGCATTTT.